Listed below are T cell receptor beta chains from one sample, sequenced in a study of response to subunit inactivated influenza vaccine. Each CDR3 protein gets one entry after TCRdb re-called the RT-PCR reads with MiXCR. The sample lists about 700,000 distinct CDR3 sequences; approximately 15% were seen once. The source material was PBMCs from blood, sampled 14 to 15 days before vaccination. The receptors come from a man aged 50 or older who received an inactivated influenza vaccine. The CDR3 runs from the conserved cysteine through the conserved F or W. Each record gives: V gene, D gene, clone size, J gene, CDR3 protein, CDR3 DNA. The D gene is left open where the match is weak. Some rows have no size entry. The others give once, few or many, or a class for an expanded clone.

TRBV3-1	NA	many	TRBJ1-1	CASSRTGSVTEAFF	TGTGCCAGCAGCCGTACCGGATCCGTCACTGAAGCTTTCTTT
TRBV20-1	TRBD2	NA	TRBJ2-7	CSANLWVAGDYEQYF	TGCAGTGCTAATCTTTGGGTAGCGGGGGACTACGAGCAGTACTTC
TRBV3-1	NA	few	TRBJ1-4	CASSRRSGPNEKLFF	TGTGCCAGCAGCCGCCGCTCAGGGCCTAATGAAAAACTGTTTTTT
TRBV10-3	TRBD1	NA	TRBJ2-2	CAISPGTANTGELFF	TGTGCCATCAGCCCCGGGACAGCCAACACCGGGGAGCTGTTTTTT
TRBV4-2	TRBD1	many	TRBJ2-7	CASSQDPSGTAEEQYF	TGTGCCAGCAGCCAAGATCCATCCGGGACAGCGGAAGAGCAGTACTTC
TRBV20-1	NA	NA	TRBJ2-3	CSARSTSTDTQYF	TGCAGTGCTAGATCCACGAGCACAGATACGCAGTATTTT
TRBV10-3	NA	NA	TRBJ2-3	CAINKLGDTQYF	TGTGCCATCAACAAACTGGGGGATACGCAGTATTTT
TRBV6-1	NA	NA	TRBJ1-5	CASSGMLNQPQHF	TGTGCCAGCAGTGGTATGTTAAATCAGCCCCAGCATTTT
TRBV7-2	NA	NA	TRBJ2-5	CASSRPRETQYF	TGTGCCAGCAGCCGCCCCCGAGAGACCCAGTACTTC
TRBV12-3/TRBV12-4	TRBD1	few	TRBJ2-4	CASSPRTGGIIQYF	TGTGCCAGCAGTCCCCGGACAGGGGGCATCATTCAGTACTTC
TRBV27	NA	NA	TRBJ1-4	CASRGLSNEKLFF	TGTGCCAGCAGGGGCCTATCTAATGAAAAACTGTTTTTT
TRBV3-1	TRBD2	many	TRBJ2-1	CASSHLLAGGVDEQFF	TGTGCCAGCAGCCACCTTCTTGCGGGAGGGGTAGATGAGCAGTTCTTC
TRBV20-1	NA	NA	TRBJ2-7	CSAREAAYEQYF	TGCAGTGCTAGAGAGGCAGCCTACGAGCAGTACTTC
TRBV5-1	TRBD2	few	TRBJ2-1	CASSPEGTSGRSDEQFF	TGCGCCAGCAGCCCGGAGGGGACTAGCGGGAGGTCGGATGAGCAGTTCTTC
TRBV4-1	TRBD1	NA	TRBJ2-3	CASSQAGQGGTDTQYF	TGCGCCAGCAGCCAAGCCGGACAGGGAGGCACAGATACGCAGTATTTT
TRBV7-2	NA	few	TRBJ2-5	CASSFQDSKETQYF	TGTGCCAGCAGCTTCCAAGACAGCAAAGAGACCCAGTACTTC
TRBV7-9	TRBD1	few	TRBJ2-7	CASSLGQGAISYEQYF	TGTGCCAGCAGCTTGGGGCAGGGGGCCATTTCCTACGAGCAGTACTTC
TRBV12-3/TRBV12-4	NA	few	TRBJ2-3	CASRDSGATDTQYF	TGTGCCAGCAGGGACTCAGGGGCCACAGATACGCAGTATTTT
TRBV6-2/TRBV6-3	TRBD2	NA	TRBJ2-1	CASSYSRTSGRSSYNEQFF	TGTGCCAGCAGTTACTCCCGGACTAGCGGGAGGAGCTCCTACAATGAGCAGTTCTTC
TRBV12-3/TRBV12-4	TRBD1	many	TRBJ1-1	CASRQTGANTEAFF	TGTGCCAGCAGACAGACAGGGGCTAACACTGAAGCTTTCTTT
TRBV3-1	NA	NA	TRBJ2-1	CASSHQGWEQFF	TGTGCCAGCAGCCATCAGGGTTGGGAGCAGTTCTTC
TRBV10-3	NA	NA	TRBJ2-3	CAIGQGSTDTQYF	TGTGCCATCGGGCAAGGAAGCACAGATACGCAGTATTTT
TRBV9	NA	few	TRBJ1-4	CASSVAAGTTNEKLFF	TGTGCCAGCAGCGTAGCCGCAGGCACAACTAATGAAAAACTGTTTTTT
TRBV4-3	TRBD2	few	TRBJ2-6	CASSQDYSGAVSGANVLTF	TGCGCCAGCAGCCAAGATTATAGCGGGGCCGTCTCTGGGGCCAACGTCCTGACTTTC
TRBV12-3/TRBV12-4	NA	many	TRBJ2-7	CASSLTNGYEQYF	TGTGCCAGCAGTTTAACTAACGGCTACGAGCAGTACTTC
TRBV12-3/TRBV12-4	NA	many	TRBJ2-1	CASSLSRLNNEQFF	TGTGCCAGCAGTTTGTCTAGGCTCAACAATGAGCAGTTCTTC
TRBV19	NA	few	TRBJ1-5	CASSIQVRQPQHF	TGTGCCAGTAGTATCCAGGTTAGGCAGCCCCAGCATTTT
TRBV6-2/TRBV6-3	NA	few	TRBJ1-4	CASSSRLRGSEKLFF	TGTGCCAGCAGTTCCCGACTCCGAGGAAGCGAAAAACTGTTTTTT
TRBV29-1	TRBD2	NA	TRBJ2-5	CSVEGTSGSTQYF	TGCAGCGTTGAAGGGACTAGCGGAAGCACCCAGTACTTC
TRBV11-2	TRBD2	NA	TRBJ2-3	CASSSPLRTSGPTDTQYF	TGTGCCAGCAGCTCCCCCCTACGGACTAGCGGCCCCACAGATACGCAGTATTTT
TRBV7-2	NA	NA	TRBJ1-4	CATSSNTGSNEKLFF	TGTGCCACCAGCTCTAACACAGGGTCTAATGAAAAACTGTTTTTT
TRBV18	NA	NA	TRBJ2-5	CASSPGGGPETQYF	TGTGCCAGCTCACCAGGAGGGGGCCCAGAGACCCAGTACTTC
TRBV6-2/TRBV6-3	NA	NA	TRBJ2-1	CASSSPFWDEQFF	TGTGCCAGCAGTTCCCCCTTTTGGGATGAGCAGTTCTTC
TRBV11-3	NA	NA	TRBJ2-3	CASSAEQGTWDTQYF	TGTGCCAGCAGCGCGGAGCAGGGGACATGGGATACGCAGTATTTT
TRBV12-3/TRBV12-4	NA	NA	TRBJ1-1	CASIWGVMGNTEAFF	TGTGCCAGCATTTGGGGTGTGATGGGAAACACTGAAGCTTTCTTT
TRBV6-1	TRBD1	NA	TRBJ2-4	CASRVRDRATGGIQYF	TGTGCCAGCAGGGTTAGGGACAGGGCGACAGGCGGCATTCAGTACTTC
TRBV7-3	TRBD2	NA	TRBJ2-1	CASSAGTSDNEQFF	TGTGCCAGCAGCGCCGGGACTAGCGACAATGAGCAGTTCTTC
TRBV4-1	NA	few	TRBJ2-6	CASGRANSGANVLTF	TGCGCCAGCGGACGGGCGAACTCTGGGGCCAACGTCCTGACTTTC
TRBV4-2	NA	NA	TRBJ2-1	CASSQDPDSPISEQFF	TGTGCCAGCAGCCAAGATCCCGACAGCCCTATAAGTGAGCAGTTCTTC
TRBV28	NA	NA	TRBJ2-5	CASSFPLTGQETQYF	TGTGCCAGCAGTTTCCCGTTGACAGGCCAAGAGACCCAGTACTTC
TRBV7-9	NA	NA	TRBJ2-7	CASSSMAVGPYEQYF	TGTGCCAGCAGCTCAATGGCGGTAGGGCCCTACGAGCAGTACTTC
TRBV6-2/TRBV6-3	TRBD2	many	TRBJ2-1	CASTTGTSGQEQFF	TGTGCCAGCACCACCGGGACTAGCGGACAAGAGCAGTTCTTC
TRBV6-2/TRBV6-3	TRBD1	few	TRBJ1-1	CASRTGGHTEAFF	TGTGCCAGCAGGACAGGGGGTCACACTGAAGCTTTCTTT
TRBV2	NA	few	TRBJ1-3	CASSTDRSSGNTIYF	TGTGCCAGCAGCACAGACCGCAGCTCTGGAAACACCATATATTTT
TRBV29-1	NA	few	TRBJ2-5	CSVESGSLTQTQYF	TGCAGCGTTGAATCCGGCAGCTTAACCCAGACCCAGTACTTC
TRBV7-2	NA	NA	TRBJ1-5	CASSRQSLSQPQHF	TGTGCCAGCAGCAGACAGTCTCTCAGTCAGCCCCAGCATTTT
TRBV3-1	NA	NA	TRBJ2-1	CASSQLSGRSSYNEQFF	TGTGCCAGCAGCCAACTGTCTGGGAGGAGCTCCTACAATGAGCAGTTCTTC
TRBV25-1	NA	few	TRBJ1-1	CASSRSTVKGTEAFF	TGTGCCAGCAGTCGGTCGACAGTCAAGGGCACTGAAGCTTTCTTT
TRBV30	TRBD1	once	TRBJ2-1	CAWSVRGLPYNEQFF	TGTGCCTGGAGTGTAAGGGGGCTACCCTACAATGAGCAGTTCTTC
TRBV7-9	TRBD2	many	TRBJ2-1	CASSLPPRLAGGKNEQFF	TGTGCCAGCAGCTTACCCCCAAGACTAGCGGGAGGGAAAAATGAGCAGTTCTTC
TRBV4-1	TRBD2	few	TRBJ2-1	CASSQVPPGLAVYNEQFF	TGCGCCAGCAGCCAAGTCCCTCCGGGACTAGCGGTGTACAATGAGCAGTTCTTC
TRBV6-5	NA	few	TRBJ1-5	CASSYIETGQPQHF	TGTGCCAGCAGTTACATAGAAACCGGGCAGCCCCAGCATTTT
TRBV6-2/TRBV6-3	NA	NA	TRBJ2-1	CASSYGVSRGYNEQFF	TGTGCCAGCAGTTACGGGGTCTCTCGAGGCTACAATGAGCAGTTCTTC
TRBV6-1	TRBD1	NA	TRBJ2-4	CASRAGTGRAKNIQYF	TGTGCCAGCAGGGCTGGGACAGGGAGAGCCAAAAACATTCAGTACTTC
TRBV6-5	TRBD1	NA	TRBJ1-5	CASSYTSTGGGQPQHF	TGTGCCAGCAGTTACACATCGACAGGGGGAGGACAGCCCCAGCATTTT
TRBV7-8	NA	NA	TRBJ2-1	CASSLESPTNEQFF	TGTGCCAGCAGCTTAGAGTCCCCCACCAATGAGCAGTTCTTC
TRBV5-1	NA	NA	TRBJ1-3	CASSLRPDYSGNTIYF	TGCGCCAGCAGCTTGCGGCCGGATTACTCTGGAAACACCATATATTTT
TRBV19	NA	many	TRBJ1-2	CASSPGNYGYTF	TGTGCCAGTAGCCCCGGGAACTATGGCTACACCTTC
TRBV12-3/TRBV12-4	TRBD1	few	TRBJ1-2	CASSRSQGVKDGYTF	TGTGCCAGCAGCCGGTCACAGGGGGTCAAGGACGGCTACACCTTC